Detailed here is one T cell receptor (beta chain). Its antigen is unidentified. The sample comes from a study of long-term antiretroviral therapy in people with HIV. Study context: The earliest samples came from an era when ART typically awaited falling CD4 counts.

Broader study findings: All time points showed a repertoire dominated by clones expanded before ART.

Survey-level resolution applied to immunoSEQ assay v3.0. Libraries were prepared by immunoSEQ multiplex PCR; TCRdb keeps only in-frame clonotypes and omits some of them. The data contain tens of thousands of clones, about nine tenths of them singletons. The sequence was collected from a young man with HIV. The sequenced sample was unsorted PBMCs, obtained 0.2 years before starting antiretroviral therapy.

CDR3 residues: CASSQDTGGPGYGYTF. CDR3 in DNA: TGCGCCAGCAGCCAAGATACAGGGGGCCCGGGCTATGGCTACACCTTC. The rearrangement joins TRBV4-3 to TRBJ1-2, with TRBD1 matching 9 bases. Looked up from germline, CDR1 is LGHNA and CDR2 is YSLEER. The CDR3 is 16 amino acids. J was trimmed by 4 bases and V by 0 bases; bases with no gene match: 6.